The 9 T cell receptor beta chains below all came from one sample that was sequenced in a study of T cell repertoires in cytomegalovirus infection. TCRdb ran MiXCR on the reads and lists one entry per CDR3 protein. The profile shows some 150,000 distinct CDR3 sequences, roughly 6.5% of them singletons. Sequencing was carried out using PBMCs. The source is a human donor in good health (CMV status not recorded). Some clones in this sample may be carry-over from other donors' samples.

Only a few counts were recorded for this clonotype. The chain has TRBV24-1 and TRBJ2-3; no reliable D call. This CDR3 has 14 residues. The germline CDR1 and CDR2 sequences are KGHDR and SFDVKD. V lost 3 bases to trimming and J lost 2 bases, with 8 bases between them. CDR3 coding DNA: TGTGCCACCAGTGATGAAGAAATCACAGATACGCAGTATTTT. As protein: CATSDEEITDTQYF.

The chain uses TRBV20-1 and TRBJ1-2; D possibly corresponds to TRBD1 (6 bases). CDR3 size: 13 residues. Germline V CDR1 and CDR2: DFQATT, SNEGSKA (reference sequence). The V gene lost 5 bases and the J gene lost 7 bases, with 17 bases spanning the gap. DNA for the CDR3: TGCAGTGCTTATAACGGGGGCGCATCTGGCTACACCTTC. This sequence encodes CSAYNGGASGYTF.

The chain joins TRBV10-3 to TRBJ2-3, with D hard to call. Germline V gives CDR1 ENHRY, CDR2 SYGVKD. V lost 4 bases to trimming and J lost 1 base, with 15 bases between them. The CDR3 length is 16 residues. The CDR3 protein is CAISARGEGRTDTQYF. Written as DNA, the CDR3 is TGTGCCATCAGTGCCCGAGGTGAAGGTCGCACAGATACGCAGTATTTT.

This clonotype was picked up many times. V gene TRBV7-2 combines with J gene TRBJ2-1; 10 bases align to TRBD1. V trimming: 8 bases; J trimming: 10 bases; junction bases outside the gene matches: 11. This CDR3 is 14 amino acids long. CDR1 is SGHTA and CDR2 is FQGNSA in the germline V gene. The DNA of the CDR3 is TGTGCCAGCTACGACAGGGGGCTGGTCTCAGAGCAGTTCTTC. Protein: CASYDRGLVSEQFF.

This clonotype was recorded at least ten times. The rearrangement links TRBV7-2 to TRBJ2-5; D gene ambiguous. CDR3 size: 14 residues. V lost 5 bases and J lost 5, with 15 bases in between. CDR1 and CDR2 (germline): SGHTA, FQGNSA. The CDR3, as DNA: TGTGCCAGCAGCAGCTCGCAATGGGCGGAGACCCAGTACTTC. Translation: CASSSSQWAETQYF.

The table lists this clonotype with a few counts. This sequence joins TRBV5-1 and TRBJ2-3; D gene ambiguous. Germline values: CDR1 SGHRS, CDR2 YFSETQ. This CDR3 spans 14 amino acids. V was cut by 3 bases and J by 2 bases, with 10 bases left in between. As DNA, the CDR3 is TGCGCCAGCAGCTCACCTGGGTACACAGATACGCAGTATTTT. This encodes CASSSPGYTDTQYF.

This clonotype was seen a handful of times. CDR3 bases: TGTGCCATCAGCTCCCAGGAGGCCTACGAGCAGTACTTC. Its translation is CAISSQEAYEQYF. The rearrangement links TRBV10-3 to TRBJ2-7; possibly TRBD2 for D (5 bases). The germline V gene encodes CDR1 ENHRY and CDR2 SYGVKD. V was clipped by 6 bases and J by 2 bases, with 11 bases between them. CDR3 size: 13 residues.

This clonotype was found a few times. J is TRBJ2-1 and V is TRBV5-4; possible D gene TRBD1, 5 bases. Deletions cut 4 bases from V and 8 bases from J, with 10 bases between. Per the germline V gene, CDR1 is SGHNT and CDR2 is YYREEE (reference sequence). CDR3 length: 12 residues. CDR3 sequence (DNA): TGTGCCAGCAGCCAAAGGGGTGATGAGCAGTTCTTC. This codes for CASSQRGDEQFF. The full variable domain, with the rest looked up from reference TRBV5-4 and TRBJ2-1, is ETGVTQSPTHLIKTRGQQVTLRCSSQSGHNTVSWYQQALGQGPQFIFQYYREEENGRGNFPPRFSGLQFPNYSSELNVNALELDDSALYLCASSQRGDEQFFGPGTRLTVL.

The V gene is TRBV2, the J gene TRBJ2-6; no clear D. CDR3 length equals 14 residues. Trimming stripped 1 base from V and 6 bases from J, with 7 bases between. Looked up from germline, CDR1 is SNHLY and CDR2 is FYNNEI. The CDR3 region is CASSEVGQANVLTF. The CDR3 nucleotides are TGTGCCAGCAGTGAAGTGGGTCAGGCCAACGTCCTGACTTTC. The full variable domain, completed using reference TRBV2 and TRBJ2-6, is EPEVTQTPSHQVTQMGQEVILRCVPISNHLYFYWYRQILGQKVEFLVSFYNNEISEKSEIFDDQFSVERPDGSNFTLKIRSTKLEDSAMYFCASSEVGQANVLTFGAGSRLTVL.